This T cell receptor (beta chain) was observed in a study of blood T cell repertoires in COVID-19. About the study: Collection of acute and convalescent COVID-19 samples took place in the United States, Italy and Spain. Sources were T cells, B-cell-depleted T cells, or PBMCs; the material itself was cDNA or gDNA.

In the authors' workflow: Reference gene primer amplification gave estimated nucleated cell counts. Data came from immunoSEQ multiplex PCR; TCRdb stores just in-frame clones and leaves some out. The DNA gave D and trimming, while V, J and clone size come from that table. The data contain about 53,000 clones, roughly four fifths of them singletons. CDR3 length equals 15 residues. V was clipped by 6 bases and J by 1 base, with 16 bases between them. Looked up from germline, CDR1 is MNHEY and CDR2 is SVGAGI. The sample was peripheral blood. The V gene is TRBV6-5, the J gene TRBJ2-7, with D perhaps matching TRBD1 (6 bases). The sequence derives from a human donor in a cohort sampled during active COVID-19. The CDR3 DNA sequence: TGTGCCAGCAGCTCCCCCCGGGACAAGTCCTACGAGCAGTACTTC. As protein: CASSSPRDKSYEQYF.